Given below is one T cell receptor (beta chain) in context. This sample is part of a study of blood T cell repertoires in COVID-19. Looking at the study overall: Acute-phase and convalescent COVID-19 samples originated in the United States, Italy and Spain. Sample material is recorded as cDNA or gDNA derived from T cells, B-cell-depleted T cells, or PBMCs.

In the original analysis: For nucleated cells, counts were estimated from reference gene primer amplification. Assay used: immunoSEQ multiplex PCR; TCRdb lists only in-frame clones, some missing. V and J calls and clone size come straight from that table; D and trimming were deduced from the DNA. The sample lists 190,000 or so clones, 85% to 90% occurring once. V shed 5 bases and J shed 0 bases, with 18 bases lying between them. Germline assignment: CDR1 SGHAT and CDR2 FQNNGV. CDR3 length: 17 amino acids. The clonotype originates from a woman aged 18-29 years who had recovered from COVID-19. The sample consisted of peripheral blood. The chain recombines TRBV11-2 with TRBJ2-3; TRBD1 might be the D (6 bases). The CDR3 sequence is CASSTTGSWYSTDTQYF. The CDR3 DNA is TGTGCCAGCAGCACTACAGGGTCCTGGTATAGCACAGATACGCAGTATTTT.